Presented here are 32 T cell receptor beta chains from one specimen sequenced in a study of shared clonotypes between healthy human individuals. Clones were read by immunoSEQ multiplex PCR, and TCRdb kept only the in-frame ones, dropping some. This sample has about 1 million clones, with around 74% found just once. The source material was memory CD4+ T cells sorted from blood. Stated subset: CD45RA-negative fraction. The receptors come from a man aged 18 to 30 in good health.

In this sample, this clone turned up once. The chain joins TRBV19 to TRBJ2-1; D may be TRBD1 (5 bases). Germline assignment: CDR1 LNHDA and CDR2 SQIVND (reference sequence). There are 13 residues in the CDR3. The ends were cut back, 3 bases at V and 8 bases at J, with 11 bases in the middle. The CDR3 coding sequence is TGTGCCAGTAGTATTGGTGCCAGGGATGAGCAGTTCTTC. This gives the protein CASSIGARDEQFF. The full variable domain, completed using reference TRBV19 and TRBJ2-1, is DGGITQSPKYLFRKEGQNVTLSCEQNLNHDAMYWYRQDPGQGLRLIYYSQIVNDFQKGDIAEGYSVSREKKESFPLTVTSAQKNPTAFYLCASSIGARDEQFFGPGTRLTVL.

In DNA, the CDR3 is TGTGCCAGCAGCGTAGGATGGCGGGCGAACACCGGGGAGCTGTTTTTT. It specifies CASSVGWRANTGELFF. The chain employs TRBV9 and TRBJ2-2; the D gene is possibly TRBD2 (5 bases). From germline, CDR1 is SGDLS and CDR2 YYNGEE. The CDR3 is made up of 16 amino acids. V was clipped by 0 bases and J by 0 bases, with 9 bases between them.

The rearrangement uses TRBV5-1 and TRBJ2-2; tentatively, D is TRBD1 or TRBD2 (6 bases each). Trimming shortened V by 5 bases and J by 1 base, and 9 bases separated the two germline ends. The CDR3 has 14 residues. Germline-derived CDR1 and CDR2 are SGHRS and YFSETQ. CDR3 region: CASRAGQNTGELFF. CDR3 nucleotide sequence: TGCGCCAGCAGGGCGGGACAGAACACCGGGGAGCTGTTTTTT.

This clone occurred many times. V and J are TRBV5-1 and TRBJ1-3; D is undetermined. Per the germline V gene, CDR1 is SGHRS and CDR2 is YFSETQ. V gave up 6 bases and J gave up 0 bases, with 10 bases separating them. The CDR3 spans 14 residues. DNA for the CDR3: TGCGCCAGCACCGATCCCAGCTCTGGAAACACCATATATTTT. Protein sequence: CASTDPSSGNTIYF.

The V call is TRBV10-3, the J call TRBJ2-1; D is perhaps TRBD2 (5 bases). CDR1 ENHRY and CDR2 SYGVKD come from the germline V gene. CDR3 length: 14 residues. Trimming took off 5 bases at V and 0 bases at J, with 8 bases between the two ends. In nucleotides, the CDR3 is TGTGCCATCAGTAGCGGAGTCTCCTACAATGAGCAGTTCTTC. Its translation is CAISSGVSYNEQFF.

The chain has TRBV5-6 and TRBJ1-3, with D uncertain. The V end was cut by 0 bases, the J end by 0 bases, with 7 bases between. This CDR3 has 15 amino acids. In germline, CDR1 is SGHDT, CDR2 YYEEEE. CDR3 in amino acids: CASSLGGLSGNTIYF. The CDR3 region has the DNA TGTGCCAGCAGCTTGGGAGGACTCTCTGGAAACACCATATATTTT.

A note on this clone: Other DNA sequences within the sample encode an identical CDR3. The rearrangement links TRBV7-2 to TRBJ1-4, with D possibly TRBD1 on 5 matching bases. The CDR3 sequence is 13 residues long. Trimming removed 5 bases from V and 7 bases from J, with 11 bases in between. The germline CDR1 and CDR2 sequences are SGHTA and FQGNSA. CDR3 coding DNA: TGTGCCAGCAGCCTGGGGGGAGGTGAAAAACTGTTTTTT. Its translation is CASSLGGGEKLFF. Full variable domain (rest looked up from reference TRBV7-2 and TRBJ1-4): GAGVSQSPSNKVTEKGKDVELRCDPISGHTALYWYRQSLGQGLEFLIYFQGNSAPDKSGLPSDRFSAERTGGSVSTLTIQRTQQEDSAVYLCASSLGGGEKLFFGSGTQLSVL.

The chain links TRBV10-2 to TRBJ1-2, with D perhaps matching TRBD1 (6 bases). The CDR3 has 13 amino acids. Trimming cost V 3 bases and J 10 bases, with 15 bases left between them. The germline CDR1 and CDR2 sequences are WSHSY and SAAADI. The CDR3: CASSDLGQGDYTF. In DNA form, the CDR3 reads TGCGCCAGCAGTGACCTGGGACAAGGAGACTACACCTTC.

The chain employs TRBV7-2 and TRBJ1-6, with 8 bases aligning to TRBD1. V was pared by 5 bases and J by 4 bases, with 4 bases of the junction left unmatched. This CDR3 spans 15 amino acids. From germline, CDR1 is SGHTA and CDR2 FQGNSA. CDR3 in amino acids: CASSIRDRYNSPLHF. DNA of the CDR3: TGTGCCAGCAGCATACGGGACAGGTATAATTCACCCCTCCACTTT.

The chain links TRBV27 to TRBJ2-6; 11 bases are a match to TRBD2. The germline gives CDR1 MNHEY, CDR2 SMNVEV (reference sequence). V trimming: 5 bases; J trimming: 0 bases; junction bases outside the gene matches: 9. The CDR3 consists of 19 residues. The CDR3 nucleotides read TGTGCCAGCAGTCCAAGGACTAGCGGGCCCATCTCTGGGGCCAACGTCCTGACTTTC. Translation gives CASSPRTSGPISGANVLTF.

This rearrangement joins TRBV2 to TRBJ2-5; possible D gene TRBD2, 5 bases. Germline V lookup: CDR1 SNHLY, CDR2 FYNNEI. The CDR3 is made up of 15 amino acids. V was trimmed by 1 base and J by 4 bases, leaving 13 bases between them. CDR3 amino acids: CASSEGAVVRETQYF. The CDR3 DNA reads as TGTGCCAGCAGTGAAGGAGCGGTAGTGAGAGAGACCCAGTACTTC.

This chain connects TRBV13 to TRBJ1-3; TRBD1 matches at 7 bases. Germline V gives CDR1 PRHDT, CDR2 FYEKMQ (reference sequence). V gave up 2 bases and J gave up 8 bases; unmatched junction bases: 6. The CDR3 loop spans 14 amino acids. Here the CDR3 DNA reads TGTGCCAGCAGCTTATCGACAGGGAGGGACACCATATATTTT. Translating it yields CASSLSTGRDTIYF.

The V gene is TRBV5-1, the J gene TRBJ1-2; perhaps TRBD1 as D (6 bases). The CDR3 loop spans 14 amino acids. Germline assignment: CDR1 SGHRS and CDR2 YFSETQ. Trimming removed 5 bases from V and 4 bases from J, with 15 bases in between. The CDR3 coding sequence is TGCGCCAGCAGTCCGGACAGCATATCCTATGGCTACACCTTC. This codes for CASSPDSISYGYTF.

The chain joins TRBV5-6 to TRBJ2-3; TRBD2 aligns across 11 bases. Germline CDR1 reads SGHDT; CDR2 reads YYEEEE. With 0 bases clipped from V and 5 bases from J, the junction kept 11 bases outside the gene matches. This CDR3 comprises 18 residues. The CDR3 DNA reads as TGTGCCAGCAGCTTGGTATTAGCGGGGGGGCCGATTCGAGATACGCAGTATTTT. It encodes CASSLVLAGGPIRDTQYF. Full variable domain (missing parts from reference TRBV5-6 and TRBJ2-3): DAGVTQSPTHLIKTRGQQVTLRCSPKSGHDTVSWYQQALGQGPQFIFQYYEEEERQRGNFPDRFSGHQFPNYSSELNVNALLLGDSALYLCASSLVLAGGPIRDTQYFGPGTRLTVL.

The gene calls are TRBV5-6 and TRBJ1-6, with D perhaps matching TRBD1 (6 bases). This CDR3 comprises 14 residues. CDR1 and CDR2 (germline): SGHDT, YYEEEE. The V end lost 7 bases, the J end lost 8 bases, and 16 bases lay between the germline ends. The CDR3 sequence: CASRRAGEDSPLHF. For the CDR3, the DNA is TGTGCCAGCCGCAGAGCAGGGGAGGATTCACCCCTCCACTTT.

This sequence joins TRBV5-4 and TRBJ1-5; 9 bases line up with TRBD1. The CDR3 has 16 amino acids. CDR1 SGHNT and CDR2 YYREEE come from the germline V gene (reference sequence). Trimming took 5 bases from V and 1 from J; bases not matched to a gene: 7. CDR3: CASSLQGAGSNQPQHF. CDR3 DNA sequence: TGTGCCAGCAGTCTACAGGGGGCGGGGAGCAATCAGCCCCAGCATTTT.

The V call is TRBV10-3, the J call TRBJ2-7, with D perhaps TRBD1 or TRBD2 (5 bases each). CDR3 length: 12 residues. Looked up from germline, CDR1 is ENHRY and CDR2 is SYGVKD. V lost 6 bases and J 0 bases, leaving 6 bases between the germline ends. CDR3 sequence: CAISGTSYEQYF. The DNA of the CDR3 is TGTGCCATCAGCGGGACCTCCTACGAGCAGTACTTC.

The chain has TRBV6-1 and TRBJ1-3, with D hard to call. Germline assignment: CDR1 MNHNS and CDR2 SASEGT. This CDR3 is built from 15 residues. V lost 7 bases and J lost 0, with 13 bases in between. CDR3 DNA sequence: TGTGCCAGCACCCCCCGAGATGTCTCTGGAAACACCATATATTTT. The encoded protein is CASTPRDVSGNTIYF.

The rearrangement links TRBV5-1 to TRBJ2-1, with 11 bases matching TRBD1. Unmatched junction bases numbered 6, after V lost 4 bases and J lost 3 bases. The germline CDR1 and CDR2 sequences are SGHRS and YFSETQ. The CDR3 runs 16 residues. In nucleotides, the CDR3 is TGCGCCAGCAGCCTGGAGGGGACAGGGGGCTACAATGAGCAGTTCTTC. Amino acid sequence: CASSLEGTGGYNEQFF.

V and J are TRBV19 and TRBJ2-2; D ambiguous. The germline V gene encodes CDR1 LNHDA and CDR2 SQIVND (reference sequence). The CDR3 has 14 amino acids. V was shortened by 4 bases and J by 4 bases, with 10 bases between the two germline ends. The CDR3 reads CASSKESGTGELFF. CDR3 nucleotides: TGTGCCAGTAGTAAGGAATCGGGCACCGGGGAGCTGTTTTTT.

This rearrangement joins TRBV5-1 to TRBJ2-4; 7 bases agree with TRBD1. The CDR3 covers 15 residues. V dropped 4 bases and J dropped 1; count of bases not matched to a gene: 5. CDR1 SGHRS and CDR2 YFSETQ come from the germline V gene. CDR3 protein: CASSQTTGAKNIQYF. CDR3 in DNA: TGCGCCAGCAGCCAGACGACAGGGGCCAAAAACATTCAGTACTTC.

This clone was seen many times. V and J are TRBV5-5 and TRBJ1-4; 11 nucleotides match TRBD1. The ends lost 4 bases at V and 7 bases at J; junction bases unmatched: 9. This CDR3 spans 16 amino acids. Per the germline V gene, CDR1 is SGHKS and CDR2 is YYEKEE (reference sequence). CDR3 nucleotide sequence: TGTGCCAGCAGCGGAGGACAGGGGGCCCCTATTGAAAAACTGTTTTTT. Its translation is CASSGGQGAPIEKLFF.

The genes are TRBV5-1 and TRBJ2-7; no firm D call. In germline, CDR1 is SGHRS, CDR2 YFSETQ. This CDR3 comprises 14 residues. The germline V and J ends were trimmed by 0 bases and 2 bases, with 9 bases remaining between them. The CDR3 loop is CASSLDISTYEQYF. DNA of the CDR3: TGCGCCAGCAGCTTGGATATTTCTACCTACGAGCAGTACTTC.

Here the CDR3 DNA reads TGTGCCAGCAGCCCCAGTTTTAGCGCGGGCCCCACAGATACGCAGTATTTT. It codes for CASSPSFSAGPTDTQYF. The chain uses TRBV4-2 and TRBJ2-3; D may be TRBD2 (5 bases). CDR1 and CDR2 from the germline V gene are LGHNA and YNFKEQ. The V end was cut by 4 bases, the J end by 2 bases, with 19 bases between. The length of the CDR3 is 17 residues.

The chain uses TRBV30 and TRBJ1-6; D perhaps matches TRBD1 (5 bases). Looked up from germline, CDR1 is GTSNPN and CDR2 is SVGIG (reference sequence). The V gene lost 2 bases and the J gene lost 9 bases, with 11 bases spanning the gap. There are 13 residues in the CDR3. CDR3 sequence: CAWSQTAPSPLHF. In DNA form, the CDR3 reads TGTGCCTGGAGTCAGACAGCGCCTTCACCCCTCCACTTT.

The V call is TRBV7-9, the J call TRBJ2-1, with unresolved D. V was shortened by 7 bases and J by 0 bases, with 13 bases between the two germline ends. CDR1 is SEHNR, CDR2 FQNEAQ, per germline (reference sequence). The CDR3 loop spans 15 amino acids. The CDR3 region is CASTTVGSSYNEQFF. The CDR3 DNA reads TGTGCCAGCACAACTGTGGGGTCCTCCTACAATGAGCAGTTCTTC. Using reference TRBV7-9 and TRBJ2-1 for the parts outside the CDR3, the full variable domain is DTGVSQNPRHKITKRGQNVTFRCDPISEHNRLYWYRQTLGQGPEFLTYFQNEAQLEKSRLLSDRFSAERPKGSFSTLEIQRTEQGDSAMYLCASTTVGSSYNEQFFGPGTRLTVL.

This chain connects TRBV28 to TRBJ1-3; D is ambiguous. Looked up from germline, CDR1 is MDHEN and CDR2 is SYDVKM. The CDR3 contains 14 residues. The V end was cut by 5 bases, the J end by 0 bases, with 8 bases between. As DNA, the CDR3 is TGTGCCAGCAGTCCAGCGAGCTCTGGAAACACCATATATTTT. It translates to CASSPASSGNTIYF.

Remarks on this clone: Other DNA sequences within the sample encode an identical CDR3. The rearrangement links TRBV30 to TRBJ1-6, with TRBD1 as a possible D gene (5 bases). The V gene lost 0 bases and the J gene lost 8 bases, with 8 bases spanning the gap. Germline V gene lookup returns CDR1 GTSNPN and CDR2 SVGIG (reference sequence). The CDR3 has 13 residues. The DNA of the CDR3 is TGTGCCTGGAGTGTACGGGGGGATTCACCCCTCCACTTT. It translates to CAWSVRGDSPLHF.

This chain connects TRBV19 to TRBJ2-7, with D possibly TRBD1 on 7 matching bases. The CDR3 covers 13 residues. Trimming stripped 6 bases from V and 7 bases from J, with 16 bases between. CDR1 is LNHDA and CDR2 is SQIVND in the germline V gene (reference sequence). The CDR3 loop reads CASSLLQGGEQYF. The CDR3 DNA reads TGTGCCAGTAGCCTTCTGCAGGGGGGTGAGCAGTACTTC.

This rearrangement joins TRBV19 to TRBJ1-2; perhaps TRBD1 as D (6 bases). Trimming took 6 bases from V and 4 from J, leaving 9 bases between them. The CDR3 is 12 amino acids. CDR1 is LNHDA and CDR2 is SQIVND in the germline V gene (reference sequence). In DNA, the CDR3 is TGTGCCAGTAGACAGGGCCTCTATGGCTACACCTTC. It specifies CASRQGLYGYTF.

The chain recombines TRBV6-5 with TRBJ2-2, with TRBD2 identical over 11 bases. The CDR3 is 14 residues long. The trim removed 7 bases at V and 4 bases at J, leaving 2 bases unmatched. The germline gives CDR1 MNHEY, CDR2 SVGAGI. The CDR3 sequence is CASKGLAVTGELFF. CDR3 sequence (DNA): TGTGCCAGCAAGGGACTAGCGGTCACCGGGGAGCTGTTTTTT.

Worth noting for this clone: A much larger clone is a single base away; this may be a read error. Distinct nucleotide sequences in the sample also encode this CDR3. The V gene is TRBV25-1, the J gene TRBJ1-2, with D uncertain. Trimming removed 2 bases at V and 4 bases at J, with 8 bases between. Germline V gives CDR1 MGHDK, CDR2 SYGVNS. CDR3 size: 13 residues. The CDR3 DNA is TGTGCCAGCAGTGAACCAGGAATCTATGGCTACACCTTC. Translated: CASSEPGIYGYTF.